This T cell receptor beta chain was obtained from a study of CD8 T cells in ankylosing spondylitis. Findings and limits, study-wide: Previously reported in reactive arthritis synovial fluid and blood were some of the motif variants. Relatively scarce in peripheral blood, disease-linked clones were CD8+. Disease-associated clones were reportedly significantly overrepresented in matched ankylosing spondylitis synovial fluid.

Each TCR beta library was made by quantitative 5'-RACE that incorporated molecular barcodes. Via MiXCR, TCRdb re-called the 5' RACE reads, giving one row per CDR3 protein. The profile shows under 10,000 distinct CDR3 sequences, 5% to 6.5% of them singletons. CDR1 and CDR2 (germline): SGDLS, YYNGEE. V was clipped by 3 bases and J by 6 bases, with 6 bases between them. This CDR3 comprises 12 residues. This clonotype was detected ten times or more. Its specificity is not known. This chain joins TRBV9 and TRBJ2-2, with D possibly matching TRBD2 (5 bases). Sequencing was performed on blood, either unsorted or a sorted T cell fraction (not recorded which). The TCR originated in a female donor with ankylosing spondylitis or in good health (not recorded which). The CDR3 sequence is CASSEGAGELFF. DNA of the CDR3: TGTGCCAGCAGCGAGGGAGCCGGGGAGCTGTTTTTT.